This T cell receptor beta chain was retrieved from a study of blood T cell repertoires in COVID-19. Study summary: Nucleic acid was either cDNA or gDNA, and it came from T cells, B-cell-depleted T cells, or PBMCs.

Authors' methods: Amplification from reference gene primers served as the basis for estimated nucleated cell counts. Clones were read by immunoSEQ multiplex PCR, and TCRdb kept only the in-frame ones, dropping some. The DNA was the basis for D and trimming; V, J and clone size are from that table. The table includes under 200,000 clones, less than 90% detected once. J gave up 2 bases and V 9 bases, and 4 bases lay outside the gene matches. The CDR3 is 14 amino acids. Germline V CDR1 and CDR2: MNHEY, SMNVEV (reference sequence). The TCR sequence derives from a man aged 65 to 79 with active or convalescent COVID-19. The rearrangement uses TRBV27 and TRBJ2-1, with 10 bases fitting TRBD2. Sequenced sample: peripheral blood. The CDR3 region is CASSAGGPYNEQFF. The DNA for the CDR3 is TGTGCCAGTTCAGCGGGAGGGCCCTACAATGAGCAGTTCTTC.